A single sample gave rise to the 17 T cell receptor beta chains below, sequenced in a study of blood T cell repertoires in COVID-19. Some clones are missing from TCRdb's copy, which holds only in-frame ones; the method was immunoSEQ multiplex PCR. This table holds about 140,000 clones, about four fifths found once. The source material was peripheral blood. The receptor set was obtained from a human donor in a cohort sampled during active COVID-19.

The rearrangement joins TRBV6-6 to TRBJ2-3, with 9 bases identical to TRBD1. CDR3 length: 14 amino acids. V gave up 4 bases and J gave up 4 bases; unmatched junction bases: 3. From germline, CDR1 is MNHNY and CDR2 SVGAGI (reference sequence). The CDR3 region is CASSWDRVSDTQYF. The CDR3 DNA is TGTGCCAGCAGTTGGGACAGGGTTTCAGATACGCAGTATTTT.

The chain uses TRBV7-2 and TRBJ2-7; 8 nucleotides agree with TRBD2. This CDR3 is 15 amino acids long. With V trimmed by 2 bases and J by 4 bases, 7 bases remained unmatched. The germline gives CDR1 SGHTA, CDR2 FQGNSA. The CDR3 protein is CASSLMLAGPYEQYF. The CDR3 region has the DNA TGTGCCAGCAGCTTAATGCTAGCGGGCCCATACGAGCAGTACTTC.

The chain employs TRBV5-1 and TRBJ2-3, with D perhaps TRBD2 (6 bases). Germline-derived CDR1 and CDR2 are SGHRS and YFSETQ. V gave up 2 bases and J gave up 4 bases, with 14 bases separating them. The CDR3 is 15 amino acids. CDR3 sequence: CASSFGSTGADTQYF. The CDR3 region has the DNA TGCGCCAGCAGCTTTGGTTCCACGGGGGCAGATACGCAGTATTTT.

In nucleotides, the CDR3 is TGTGCCAGCAGCCAAGGACTAGCGGGAGTCCACGAGCAGTACTTC. Translated: CASSQGLAGVHEQYF. V and J are TRBV3-1 (or the pseudogene TRBV3-2) and TRBJ2-7, with 12 bases lining up with TRBD2. Germline CDR1 is LGHDT and CDR2 is YNNKEL (reference sequence). The ends lost 1 base at V and 5 bases at J; junction bases unmatched: 3. The CDR3 length is 15 residues.

CDR3 sequence (DNA): TGTGCCAGTGCTACAGGGGTCGAGCAGTACTTC. Its protein is CASATGVEQYF. The V call is TRBV19, the J call TRBJ2-7; 7 bases fit TRBD1. CDR3 length equals 11 residues. V lost 8 bases to trimming and J lost 6 bases; unmatched junction nucleotides: 4. Germline loops: CDR1 LNHDA, CDR2 SQIVND (reference sequence).

The chain employs TRBV5-4 and TRBJ2-3; the D gene is possibly TRBD2 (5 bases). Germline loops: CDR1 SGHNT, CDR2 YYREEE (reference sequence). This CDR3 region has 13 residues. V lost 4 bases and J lost 2, with 8 bases in between. Here the CDR3 DNA reads TGTGCCAGCAGCCCCGGGAACACAGATACGCAGTATTTT. This sequence encodes CASSPGNTDTQYF.

The V gene is TRBV7-8, the J gene TRBJ2-3, with a tentative D call TRBD2 (5 bases). The CDR3 consists of 18 residues. V shed 5 bases and J shed 7 bases, with 28 bases lying between them. Germline CDR1 is SGHVS and CDR2 is FQNEAQ. CDR3: CASSPLRAAAYTGNTQYF. CDR3 in DNA: TGTGCCAGCAGCCCCCTCCGAGCGGCCGCCTATACCGGTAATACGCAGTATTTT.

This clone has a handful of counts. V gene TRBV19 combines with J gene TRBJ1-5; 8 bases line up with TRBD1. Germline CDR1 and CDR2: LNHDA and SQIVND (reference sequence). The CDR3 spans 14 residues. V shed 6 bases, J shed 4 bases, and the junction held 5 bases outside the gene matches. CDR3 protein: CASRVTGGNQPQHF. The CDR3 bases are TGTGCCAGTAGAGTAACAGGGGGGAATCAGCCCCAGCATTTT.

The rearrangement links TRBV24-1 to TRBJ2-7; 11 positions agree with TRBD2. The V and J ends lost 1 base and 3 bases, in that order; junction bases with no gene match: 13. CDR3 size: 19 residues. Germline loops: CDR1 KGHDR, CDR2 SFDVKD. The CDR3 loop reads CATSDFLDRTSGSIYEQYF. CDR3 coding DNA: TGTGCCACCAGTGATTTCCTTGATAGGACTAGCGGGTCGATCTACGAGCAGTACTTC.

The rearrangement uses TRBV6-5 and TRBJ1-3, with 7 positions matching TRBD1. V shed 3 bases, J shed 0 bases, and the junction held 5 bases outside the gene matches. This CDR3 region has 16 residues. CDR1 MNHEY and CDR2 SVGAGI come from the germline V gene. CDR3 sequence (DNA): TGTGCCAGCAGTTATTCGGACAGGAGCTCTGGAAACACCATATATTTT. Its translation: CASSYSDRSSGNTIYF.

The rearrangement uses TRBV24-1 and TRBJ2-3; 10 bases fit TRBD2. CDR1 KGHDR and CDR2 SFDVKD come from the germline V gene. The CDR3 covers 18 residues. J gave up 3 bases and V 3 bases, and 11 bases lay outside the gene matches. The CDR3 is CATSDTGLADLRTDTQYF. The CDR3 DNA is TGTGCCACCAGTGATACAGGACTAGCGGATCTGAGGACAGATACGCAGTATTTT.

The rearrangement uses TRBV2 and TRBJ2-7, with 8 bases lining up with TRBD1. Trimming took 5 bases from V and 5 from J; bases not matched to a gene: 11. Germline CDR1 and CDR2: SNHLY and FYNNEI. There are 15 residues in the CDR3. The CDR3 loop is CASSPRTGYMDEQYF. Here the CDR3 DNA reads TGTGCCAGCAGTCCACGGACAGGGTATATGGACGAGCAGTACTTC.

This chain links TRBV2 with TRBJ1-2; TRBD1 might be the D (5 bases). This CDR3 region has 13 residues. Looked up from germline, CDR1 is SNHLY and CDR2 is FYNNEI. V was cut by 7 bases and J by 7 bases, with 16 bases left in between. The DNA of the CDR3 is TGTGCCAGCACCGGAGGGAGGGGTCGTGGCTACACCTTC. It translates to CASTGGRGRGYTF.

The gene calls are TRBV19 and TRBJ2-1; 8 bases line up with TRBD2. This CDR3 has 15 residues. Trimming at V came to 2 bases and at J to 9 bases, leaving 9 bases not matched to a gene. CDR1 and CDR2 (germline): LNHDA, SQIVND (reference sequence). CDR3 loop: CASSILSGGAGEQFF. As DNA, the CDR3 is TGTGCCAGTAGTATACTTTCGGGGGGGGCAGGTGAGCAGTTCTTC.

This sequence joins TRBV27 and TRBJ2-5, with D perhaps TRBD1 (6 bases). The V end lost 8 bases, the J end lost 0 bases, and 13 bases lay between the germline ends. CDR1 MNHEY and CDR2 SMNVEV come from the germline V gene (reference sequence). The length of the CDR3 is 14 residues. The CDR3 loop is CASPGHSNQETQYF. The CDR3 DNA reads TGTGCCAGCCCGGGACACAGTAACCAAGAGACCCAGTACTTC.

A single count supports this clone. The chain carries TRBV6-5 and TRBJ1-5; D is perhaps TRBD1 (6 bases). This CDR3 region has 14 residues. V lost 6 bases and J lost 4, with 13 bases in between. The germline CDR1 and CDR2 sequences are MNHEY and SVGAGI. The CDR3 DNA reads as TGTGCCAGCAGATACACAACAGGGAATCAGCCCCAGCATTTT. Protein sequence: CASRYTTGNQPQHF.

This clone appeared once. The rearrangement joins TRBV28 to TRBJ1-3; maybe TRBD1 (6 bases). This CDR3 contains 14 residues. Germline values: CDR1 MDHEN, CDR2 SYDVKM. Trimming removed 7 bases from V and 0 bases from J, with 10 bases in between. The CDR3 coding sequence is TGTGCCAGCACGACAGGTCACTCTGGAAACACCATATATTTT. It specifies CASTTGHSGNTIYF.